This T cell receptor beta chain was identified in a study of blood T cell repertoires in COVID-19. Assay used: immunoSEQ multiplex PCR; TCRdb lists only in-frame clones, some missing. The table includes a few hundred thousand clones, roughly 90% detected once. The V and J ends lost 7 bases and 11 bases respectively, with 16 bases between them. This CDR3 contains 12 residues. Germline CDR1 is MNHEY and CDR2 is SVGEGT. The receptor comes from a woman aged 45-60 years who had recovered from COVID-19. The sequenced material came from PBMCs or T cells enriched from blood (not recorded which). The chain employs TRBV6-2 or TRBV6-3 and TRBJ2-3, with D possibly being TRBD2 (6 bases). The CDR3 DNA follows: TGTGCCAGCACCCCCCGGACTAATGTGCAGTATTTT. Protein sequence: CASTPRTNVQYF.